This record concerns one T cell receptor (beta chain) sequence. The target antigen is unknown. This specimen comes from a study of blood T cells in healthy people across ages. Study results and caveats: Naive CD4+ cells and diversity were both higher in long-lived donors than in aged donors.

Germline V gene data show CDR1 as DFQATT and CDR2 as SNEGSKA (reference sequence). This CDR3 comprises 14 residues. Trimming took off 6 bases at V and 2 bases at J, with 17 bases between the two ends. It was with a sample-barcoded 5' primer and a J-beta primer mix that a second PCR of about 6 to 12 cycles was run. TCRdb itself ran the 5' RACE reads through MiXCR, one entry per CDR3 protein. The table shows about 730,000 distinct CDR3 sequences, with roughly 41% occurring only once. Input material: blood. The sequence was obtained from a woman in her sixties or seventies in good health. The rearrangement joins TRBV20-1 to TRBJ2-7; perhaps TRBD1 as D (5 bases). The CDR3 bases are TGCAGTGCGGCCGACAGCAGCTTGACCTACGAGCAGTACTTC. Translation: CSAADSSLTYEQYF.